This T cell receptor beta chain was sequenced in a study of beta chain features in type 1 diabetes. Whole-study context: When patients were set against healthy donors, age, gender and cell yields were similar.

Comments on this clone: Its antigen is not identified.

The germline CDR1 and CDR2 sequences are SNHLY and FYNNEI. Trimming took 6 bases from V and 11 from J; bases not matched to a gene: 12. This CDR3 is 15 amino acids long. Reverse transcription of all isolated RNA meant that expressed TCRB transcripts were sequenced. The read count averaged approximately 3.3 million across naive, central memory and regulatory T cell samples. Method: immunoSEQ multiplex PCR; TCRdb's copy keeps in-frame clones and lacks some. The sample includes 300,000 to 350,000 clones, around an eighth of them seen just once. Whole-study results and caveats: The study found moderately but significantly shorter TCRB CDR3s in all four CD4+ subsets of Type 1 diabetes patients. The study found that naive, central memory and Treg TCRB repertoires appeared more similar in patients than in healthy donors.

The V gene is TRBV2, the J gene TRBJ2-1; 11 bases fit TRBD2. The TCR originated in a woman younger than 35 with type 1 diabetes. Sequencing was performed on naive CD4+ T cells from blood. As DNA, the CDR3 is TGTGCCAGCAGCAACTCCGGGACTAGCGGTATCAAGCAGTTCTTC. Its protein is CASSNSGTSGIKQFF.